The rows below give T cell receptor beta chains drawn from one sample of a study of OX40 agonist ivuxolimab in advanced cancers. Sequencing was performed with immunoSEQ multiplex PCR; in TCRdb, only in-frame clones are kept and a portion is missing. The profile shows tens of thousands of clones, approximately 89% of them singletons. The sequences come from CD4+ or CD8+ T cells sorted from blood, collected in a trial of the OX40 agonist ivuxolimab. These receptors came from an adult with an advanced solid tumor such as melanoma, head and neck, liver or kidney cancer. Both conserved end residues are part of each CDR3. The order of the fields is V gene, J gene, D gene, clone size, CDR3 DNA, CDR3 protein. The D gene is left open where the match is weak. The size field is filled for only some rows; it gives once, few, many or a size class.

>TRBV27|TRBJ2-1|-|-
TGTGCCAGCGGACGCTCCAATGAGCAGTTCTTC
CASGRSNEQFF
>TRBV5-1|TRBJ2-5|TRBD2|-
TGCGCCAGCAGCTTGGGCGAGCGGGGCGGAAAGACCCAGTACTTC
CASSLGERGGKTQYF
>TRBV6-5|TRBJ2-3|-|-
TGTGCCAGCGGGGATCGGAGAACAGATACGCAGTATTTT
CASGDRRTDTQYF
>TRBV6-5|TRBJ2-5|TRBD2|-
TGTGCCAGCAGTTACTCCGGGACTAGGGCTGAGACCCAGTACTTC
CASSYSGTRAETQYF
>TRBV2|TRBJ1-6|-|-
TGTGCCAGCAGTGAGAGCCCAGGGAATTCACCCCTCCACTTT
CASSESPGNSPLHF
>TRBV15|TRBJ2-7|TRBD1|-
TGTGCCACCAGCAGACCCCGGACCGGGACAGGGAGTCACGAGCAGTACTTC
CATSRPRTGTGSHEQYF
>TRBV7-2|TRBJ1-5|TRBD1|few
TGTGCCAGCAGCCTGGGACAGGGATGGGCTCAGCCCCAGCATTTT
CASSLGQGWAQPQHF
>TRBV5-1|TRBJ2-1|TRBD2|-
TGCGCCAGCAGCCCAGCACCTAGCGGGGGATACAATGAGCAGTTCTTC
CASSPAPSGGYNEQFF
>TRBV19|TRBJ2-1|TRBD2|-
TGTGCCAGTAGTTCGTCTAGCGGGGGGGATGAGCAGTTCTTC
CASSSSSGGDEQFF
>TRBV11-2|TRBJ2-7|-|-
TGTGCCAGCAGCTTAGGAGGGGCGGTTAGACCCTACGAGCAGTACTTC
CASSLGGAVRPYEQYF
>TRBV5-8|TRBJ2-2|-|-
TGTGCCAGCAGCTTGGAGGCCGGGGCTAGCACCGGGGAGCTGTTTTTT
CASSLEAGASTGELFF
>TRBV18|TRBJ2-3|-|once
TGTGCCAGCTCATCCCAGGACACAGATACGCAGTATTTT
CASSSQDTDTQYF
>TRBV5-5|TRBJ1-5|-|-
TGTGCCAGCAGCACCGCGGGACATTATAATCAGCCCCAGCATTTT
CASSTAGHYNQPQHF
>TRBV10-2|TRBJ2-2|TRBD2|-
TGCGCCAGCAGTGAAGCGGGGGGCTCCGGGGAGCTGTTTTTT
CASSEAGGSGELFF
>TRBV6-5|TRBJ2-3|-|once
TGTGCCAGCAGTGACACAGATACGCAGTATTTT
CASSDTDTQYF
>TRBV25-1|TRBJ2-3|-|-
TGTGCCAGCAGTGAAAGGGGGGTTAAAGGGACAGATACGCAGTATTTT
CASSERGVKGTDTQYF
>TRBV4-2|TRBJ1-6|-|-
TGTGCCAGCAGCCAAGACGGCAGCTCCTATAATTCACCCCTCCACTTT
CASSQDGSSYNSPLHF
>TRBV7-9|TRBJ2-7|-|-
TGTGCCAGCAGCCCCTGGGACATAACCTACGAGCAGTACTTC
CASSPWDITYEQYF
>TRBV7-9|TRBJ2-5|-|-
TGTGCCAGCAGCTTGGGGCGGGAGACCCAGTACTTC
CASSLGRETQYF
>TRBV27|TRBJ1-1|TRBD1|-
TGTGCCAGCAGTCCCGGGACAGGGCGCATGAACACTGAAGCTTTCTTT
CASSPGTGRMNTEAFF
>TRBV11-3|TRBJ2-3|-|-
TGTGCCAGCAGCAAGGGACCCTACGGAGATACGCAGTATTTT
CASSKGPYGDTQYF
>TRBV5-1|TRBJ2-7|-|-
TGCGCCAGCAGCCTGGGAGTCTACGAGCAGTACTTC
CASSLGVYEQYF
>TRBV20-1|TRBJ1-1|-|-
TGCAGTGCTAGAGTCGCAGGGCCGACTTTCTTT
CSARVAGPTFF
>TRBV2|TRBJ2-4|TRBD1|many
TGTGCCAGCGTGGCCAGGGGGCGCGACATTCAGTACTTC
CASVARGRDIQYF
>TRBV11-2|TRBJ1-1|-|few
TGTGCCACATTGACCACCCCCGACACTGAAGCTTTCTTT
CATLTTPDTEAFF
>TRBV5-1|TRBJ2-4|TRBD1|-
TGCGCCAGCAGCCCTGGACAGGGATCGGTCCTAGCCAAAAACATTCAGTACTTC
CASSPGQGSVLAKNIQYF
>TRBV4-2|TRBJ1-1|TRBD1|-
TGTGCCAGCAGCCATGTTGGGACAGGGTCCAAGTCCGGGACTGAAGCTTTCTTT
CASSHVGTGSKSGTEAFF
>TRBV19|TRBJ2-1|TRBD1|-
TGTGCCAGTAAGGGACAGGGGTTGAATGAGCAGTTCTTC
CASKGQGLNEQFF
>TRBV7-2|TRBJ2-7|-|-
TGTGCCAGCAGCCTCACAGGGCCCTCCTACGAGCAGTACTTC
CASSLTGPSYEQYF
>TRBV5-1|TRBJ2-1|TRBD2|-
TGCGCCAGCAGGCCAGGCCCCATGACTAGCGGGGGGGATAATGAGCAGTTCTTC
CASRPGPMTSGGDNEQFF
>TRBV11-2|TRBJ2-3|-|-
TGTGCCAGCAGCTTACGTCTCACCACAGATACGCAGTATTTT
CASSLRLTTDTQYF
>TRBV29-1|TRBJ2-5|-|-
TGCAGCGTTGGAACGGGTGGAAAAGAGACCCAGTACTTC
CSVGTGGKETQYF
>TRBV5-4|TRBJ2-5|-|once
TGTGCCAGCAGCTTGAAGGGCGAGGAGACCCAGTACTTC
CASSLKGEETQYF
>TRBV5-4|TRBJ1-2|-|-
TGTGCCAGCAGCTTGAATGACTATGGCTACACCTTC
CASSLNDYGYTF
>TRBV5-4|TRBJ1-4|-|-
TGTGCCAGCAGCCCCCAGAGTGCAACTAATGAAAAACTGTTTTTT
CASSPQSATNEKLFF
>TRBV9|TRBJ2-5|TRBD2|-
TGTGCCAGCAGCGTAGGGGGGGGTTCAGAGACCCAGTACTTC
CASSVGGGSETQYF
>TRBV19|TRBJ2-6|-|-
TGTGCCAGTAGTCTTCGGGGGTCGTTAGGGGCCAACGTCCTGACTTTC
CASSLRGSLGANVLTF
>TRBV5-8|TRBJ2-1|-|-
TGTGCCAGCAGCCACGCCAATGAGCAGTTCTTC
CASSHANEQFF
>TRBV19|TRBJ1-1|-|-
TGTGCCAGTAGTATAGCCCCAACTCCGAACACTGAAGCTTTCTTT
CASSIAPTPNTEAFF
>TRBV2|TRBJ1-1|-|-
TGTGCCAGCAGATACCAGGCAATCAACACTGAAGCTTTCTTT
CASRYQAINTEAFF
>TRBV2|TRBJ2-2|-|-
TGTGCCAGCATGAGAAATACAGGGACGAACACCGGGGAGCTGTTTTTT
CASMRNTGTNTGELFF
>TRBV6-5|TRBJ1-5|TRBD1|-
TGTGCCAGCAGTGCGGGACAGGGTAGCAATCAGCCCCAGCATTTT
CASSAGQGSNQPQHF
>TRBV29-1|TRBJ2-7|-|once
TGCAGCGTTGAACGCGGGTTCGAGCAGTACTTC
CSVERGFEQYF
>TRBV5-1|TRBJ2-1|-|-
TGCGCCAGCGGTCTCGGGGGCGAGGAATACAATGAGCAGTTCTTC
CASGLGGEEYNEQFF
>TRBV6-1|TRBJ1-1|TRBD1|once
TGTGCCAGCAGTGCCAAGGGACAGGGAAGGACTGAAGCTTTCTTT
CASSAKGQGRTEAFF
>TRBV30|TRBJ1-5|-|-
TGTGCCTGGGCCCTGGGGTTTAGCAATCAGCCCCAGCATTTT
CAWALGFSNQPQHF
>TRBV9|TRBJ2-1|TRBD2|-
TGTGCCAGCAGCGTAGATCTGCGGGGGGCATACAATGAGCAGTTCTTC
CASSVDLRGAYNEQFF
>TRBV6-4|TRBJ1-1|-|-
TGTGCCAGCAGTCCCTCCGGCAGGGACACTGAAGCTTTCTTT
CASSPSGRDTEAFF
>TRBV6-6|TRBJ2-2|-|-
TGTGCCAGCAGCCCCGGACAGTCTGGAACCGGGGAGCTGTTTTTT
CASSPGQSGTGELFF
>TRBV20-1|TRBJ2-5|-|-
TGCAGTGCCGGGACCCGAGAGACCCAGTACTTC
CSAGTRETQYF